The TCR beta chain under discussion was sequenced for a study of response to subunit inactivated influenza vaccine. This clonotype was counted a few times. The CDR3 is 17 amino acids. The germline V gene has CDR1 LNHNV and CDR2 YYDKDF (reference sequence). The junction had 13 bases not matched to a gene; V was cut back by 1 base and J by 6 bases. TCRdb ran MiXCR on the RT-PCR reads and lists one entry per CDR3 protein. The sample records over 750,000 distinct CDR3 sequences, 21% being singletons. The source material was PBMCs from blood, sampled around 5 days after vaccination. The J gene is TRBJ1-2, the V gene TRBV15, with 8 bases matching TRBD1. The sequence derives from a man over 45 who received an inactivated influenza vaccine. The DNA of the CDR3 is TGTGCCACCAGCAGAGGGGCCTCAAGGGACAGGCTCGATGGCTACACCTTC. It encodes CATSRGASRDRLDGYTF.